This TCR beta chain originates from a study of cytomegalovirus exposure and HLA in healthy donors. Comments on this clone: The antigen is unknown.

The J segment lost 5 bases and the V segment lost 5 bases, leaving 4 bases of the junction unmatched. Per the germline V gene, CDR1 is MDHEN and CDR2 is SYDVKM. This CDR3 is 13 amino acids long. Study-wide findings and caveats: The authors enumerated some 160 TCR beta chains as linked to cytomegalovirus. Most TCR sequences were seen very rarely across donors, but some public TCRs occurred in many. The TCR clusters that emerged in the first cohort tended, a later analysis found, to co-occur in the roughly 120 validation repertoires.

Some clones are missing from TCRdb's copy, which holds only in-frame ones; the method was immunoSEQ multiplex PCR. The data hold approximately 170,000 clones, with roughly nine tenths observed a single time. The chain recombines TRBV28 with TRBJ1-1, with TRBD1 matching 8 bases. This clonotype was obtained from a young woman in good health and CMV-seropositive. Sample: PBMCs. CDR3 DNA sequence: TGTGCCAGCAGTGCAGGGGGCTGGACTGAAGCTTTCTTT. It specifies CASSAGGWTEAFF.